A selection of T cell receptor beta chains follows, all from one sample in a study of blood T cell repertoires in COVID-19. Libraries were prepared by immunoSEQ multiplex PCR; TCRdb keeps only in-frame clonotypes and omits some of them. The table has roughly 300,000 clones, around 90% seen once. The sequenced sample consisted of peripheral blood. These receptors all come from a man aged 18 to 29 who had recovered from COVID-19. The CDR3 runs from the conserved cysteine through the conserved F or W. The D gene is left open where the match is weak. Clone size is shown for a subset of rows, as once, few, many or a class of expanded clone.

CDR3 length	J gene	D gene	clone size	V gene	CDR3 DNA	CDR3 protein
15	TRBJ1-6	-	-	TRBV7-8	TGTGCCAGCAGCTTAGCCAAACAGACCTATTCACCCCTCCACTTT	CASSLAKQTYSPLHF
15	TRBJ1-2	-	few	TRBV6-5	TGTGCCAGCAGTTACCGAACAGGGATTCTGCGAGGCTACACCTTC	CASSYRTGILRGYTF
13	TRBJ2-7	TRBD1	-	TRBV7-9	TGTGCCAGCAGCCCGGGACAGACCTACGAGCAGTACTTC	CASSPGQTYEQYF
17	TRBJ1-2	-	-	TRBV15	TGTGCCACCAGCAGAGAAAACCCGGGAAAGGTTAACTATGGCTACACCTTC	CATSRENPGKVNYGYTF
15	TRBJ2-3	TRBD1	-	TRBV7-3	TGTGCCAGCAGTGATGCAGGACAGGGCACAGATACGCAGTATTTT	CASSDAGQGTDTQYF
14	TRBJ2-5	TRBD2	-	TRBV29-1	TGCAGCGTTACGCCGGGACTAGAGGTAGAGACCCAGTACTTC	CSVTPGLEVETQYF
13	TRBJ1-1	TRBD1	-	TRBV5-1	TGCGCCAGCAGCTTGCAGGGGGACACTGAAGCTTTCTTT	CASSLQGDTEAFF
18	TRBJ1-2	-	-	TRBV4-1	TGCGCCAGCAGCCAAGATCCCTCCCGGCCAGGTGAGGGAATGGGCTACACCTTC	CASSQDPSRPGEGMGYTF
12	TRBJ2-3	-	-	TRBV2	TGTGCCAGCTCCGGGGGATCAGATACGCAGTATTTT	CASSGGSDTQYF
16	TRBJ2-2	-	-	TRBV2	TGTGCCAGCAGTCCTACTCGTCAGGGGTCCACCGGGGAGCTGTTTTTT	CASSPTRQGSTGELFF
14	TRBJ1-2	TRBD1	once	TRBV7-2	TGTGCCAGCAGCTTCCCGACAGGGGGCGGTGGCTACACCTTC	CASSFPTGGGGYTF
15	TRBJ2-1	TRBD2	-	TRBV5-1	TGCGCCAGCAGCTTGGTAGCGGGAGGGCAGAATGAGCAGTTCTTC	CASSLVAGGQNEQFF
11	TRBJ1-1	-	-	TRBV19	TGTGCCAGTAAAGGGGGTGCCGGGGCTTTCTTT	CASKGGAGAFF
15	TRBJ2-3	-	-	TRBV6-5	TGTGCCGTCGGAGCAGCTACCTTAAGCACAGATACGCAGTATTTT	CAVGAATLSTDTQYF
13	TRBJ1-1	-	-	TRBV12-5	TGTGCTAGTGGTTGGCCTGGGGGCCCTGAAGCTTTCTTT	CASGWPGGPEAFF
17	TRBJ1-4	TRBD1	-	TRBV7-9	TGTGCCAGCAGCTTTCAACAGGGGGAAGCAACTAATGAAAAACTGTTTTTT	CASSFQQGEATNEKLFF
15	TRBJ2-7	-	-	TRBV27	TGTGCCAGCAGTTTGAATGGACAGTGGGAGAGGGAGCAGTACTTC	CASSLNGQWEREQYF
12	TRBJ2-3	-	-	TRBV7-2	TGTGCCAGCAGCTTTCAGTCAGATACGCAGTATTTT	CASSFQSDTQYF
14	TRBJ2-1	-	-	TRBV5-1	TGCGCCAGCAGCCACGTCGGTTCCTACAATGAGCAGTTCTTC	CASSHVGSYNEQFF
15	TRBJ1-6	TRBD1	-	TRBV2	TGTGCCAGCAGTTCCGTGGGACAGGGTAATTCACCCCTCCACTTT	CASSSVGQGNSPLHF
14	TRBJ2-7	-	-	TRBV5-1	TGCGCCAGCAGCTTGCTTGGAGGGATCTACGAGCAGTACTTC	CASSLLGGIYEQYF
18	TRBJ2-2	TRBD2	-	TRBV4-3	TGCGCCAGCAGCCAAGCATCGGCGGGGGGGACCCCCACCGGGGAGCTGTTTTTT	CASSQASAGGTPTGELFF
15	TRBJ2-3	TRBD2	-	TRBV19	TGTGCCAGTAGCCGACTAGCCCTTGGCACAGATACGCAGTATTTT	CASSRLALGTDTQYF
13	TRBJ1-2	-	-	TRBV2	TGTGCCAGCAGTGTAGAGATCCTCTATGGCTACACCTTC	CASSVEILYGYTF